Sequencing of this T cell receptor (beta chain) was carried out in a study of blood T cell repertoires in COVID-19. Per the original data handling: The authors estimated nucleated cell counts from reference gene primer amplification. Here immunoSEQ multiplex PCR was the method, and the copy in TCRdb shows in-frame clones only, minus some. V and J calls and clone size are as listed in that table; D and trimming were resolved from the DNA. The sample includes 55,000 to 75,000 clones, roughly 80% of them seen just once. The source is a man in his 70s who had recovered from COVID-19. Sequenced input: peripheral blood.

The CDR3 here is CATSSRGMGTDTQYF. In DNA form, the CDR3 reads TGTGCCACCAGCAGCCGGGGAATGGGTACAGATACGCAGTATTTT. The chain links TRBV15 to TRBJ2-3; possible D gene TRBD2, 5 bases. Trimming shortened V by 3 bases and J by 3 bases, and 13 bases separated the two germline ends. Germline values: CDR1 LNHNV, CDR2 YYDKDF (reference sequence). This CDR3 has 15 residues.